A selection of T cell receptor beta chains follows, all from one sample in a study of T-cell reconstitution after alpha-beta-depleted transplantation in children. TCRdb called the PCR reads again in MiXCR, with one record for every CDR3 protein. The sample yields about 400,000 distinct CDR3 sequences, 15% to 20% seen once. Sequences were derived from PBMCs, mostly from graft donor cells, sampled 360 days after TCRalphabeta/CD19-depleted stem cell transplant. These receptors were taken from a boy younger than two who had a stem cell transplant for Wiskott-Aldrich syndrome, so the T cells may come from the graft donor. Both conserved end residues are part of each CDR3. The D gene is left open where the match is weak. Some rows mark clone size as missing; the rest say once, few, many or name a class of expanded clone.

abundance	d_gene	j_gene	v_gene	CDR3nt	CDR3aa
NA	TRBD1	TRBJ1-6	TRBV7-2	TGTGCCAGCAGCTTATTCCGGGACAGCTCCTATAATTCACCCCTCCACTTT	CASSLFRDSSYNSPLHF
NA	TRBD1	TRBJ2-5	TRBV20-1	TGCAGTGCTAGTGGGACAGGGGTCCTCGAGACCCAGTACTTC	CSASGTGVLETQYF
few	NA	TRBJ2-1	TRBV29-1	TGCAGCGCAGAGGGGCCCAACAATGAGCAGTTCTTC	CSAEGPNNEQFF
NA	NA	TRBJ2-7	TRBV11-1	TGTGCCAGCAGGAGGACAGTGGAGTACGAGCAGTACTTC	CASRRTVEYEQYF
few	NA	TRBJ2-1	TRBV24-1	TGTGCCACCAGTGGGGACCGCTTCCTCTCCTACAATGAGCAGTTCTTC	CATSGDRFLSYNEQFF
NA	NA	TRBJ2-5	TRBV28	TGTGCCAGCAGTTTTACTGGACTGCGGCCCCTTTTC	CASSFTGLRPLF
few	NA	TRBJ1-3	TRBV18	TGTGCCAGCTCACCAAGGGCAAGGAACACCATATATTTT	CASSPRARNTIYF
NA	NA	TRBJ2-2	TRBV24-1	TGTGCCACCAGTCCCTGGGGGGAGAACACCGGGGAGCTGTTTTTT	CATSPWGENTGELFF
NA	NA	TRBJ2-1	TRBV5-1	TGCGCCAGCAGCAGGATTCTAGGCGATGAGCAGTTCTTC	CASSRILGDEQFF
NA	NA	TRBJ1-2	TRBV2	TGTGCCAGCAGTGGTGCGTGGGCCTATGGCTACACCTTC	CASSGAWAYGYTF
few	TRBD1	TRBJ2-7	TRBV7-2	TGTGCCAGCAGCTTAACGGACAGGGGATACGAGCAGTACTTC	CASSLTDRGYEQYF
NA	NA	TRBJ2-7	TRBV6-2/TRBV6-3	TGTGCCAGCAGTAAATCCCCGTCGCGGAGCTACGAGCAGTACTTC	CASSKSPSRSYEQYF
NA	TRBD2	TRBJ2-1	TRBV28	TGTGCCAGCAGTTTCACTAGGCCAACTAGCGGGGGCTCCCTTTACAATGAGCAGTTCTTC	CASSFTRPTSGGSLYNEQFF
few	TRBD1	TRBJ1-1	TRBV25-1	TGTGCCAGCCAACAGGGGAGGAGCACTGAAGCTTTCTTT	CASQQGRSTEAFF
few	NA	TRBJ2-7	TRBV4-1	TGCGCCAGCAGCCAAGGGAACCTCTTCGGTTACGAGCAGTACTTC	CASSQGNLFGYEQYF
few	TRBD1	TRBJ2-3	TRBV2	TGTGCCAGCACCTCCACGGGACAGCGAGGCAGAGATACGCAGTATTTT	CASTSTGQRGRDTQYF
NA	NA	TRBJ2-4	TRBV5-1	TGCGCCAGCAGCTTGGTAGGGGGGAACGCCAAAAACATTCAGTACTTC	CASSLVGGNAKNIQYF
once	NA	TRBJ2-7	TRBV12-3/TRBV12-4	TGTGCCAGCAGTTTAATGAGGCCCCAAGTCTACGAGCAGTACTTC	CASSLMRPQVYEQYF
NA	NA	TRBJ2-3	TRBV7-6	TGTGCCAGCAGCTTAGCACAGGGCCACACAGATACGCAGTATTTT	CASSLAQGHTDTQYF
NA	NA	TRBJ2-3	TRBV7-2	TGTGCCAGCAGCTTGACCAGGTGGACAGATACGCAGTATTTT	CASSLTRWTDTQYF
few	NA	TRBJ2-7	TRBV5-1	TGCGCCAGCAGCTTGAGTCCCCTCGGGGTGTACGAGCAGTACTTC	CASSLSPLGVYEQYF
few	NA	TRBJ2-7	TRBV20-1	TGCAGTGTTAAGACACTGACTGACTACGAGCAGTACTTC	CSVKTLTDYEQYF
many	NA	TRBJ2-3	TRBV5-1	TGCGCCAGCAGCGAATTAGCGACTACAGATACGCAGTATTTT	CASSELATTDTQYF
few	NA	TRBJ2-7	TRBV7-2	TGTGCCAGCAGCTTAAGGCAGGCTAACGTTCCCTACGAGCAGTACTTC	CASSLRQANVPYEQYF
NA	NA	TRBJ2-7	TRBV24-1	TGTGCCACCAGTGATAGTAGAGGTTATAAGCAGTACTTC	CATSDSRGYKQYF
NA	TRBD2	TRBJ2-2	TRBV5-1	TGCGCCAGCAGCTTGGTAGCGGGAGACGCCGGGGAGCTGTTTTTT	CASSLVAGDAGELFF
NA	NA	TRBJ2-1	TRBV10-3	TGTGCCATCAGTGTAGGGCGGGGTGAGCAGTTCTTC	CAISVGRGEQFF
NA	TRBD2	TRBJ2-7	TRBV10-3	TGTGCCATCAGTGAGTCAGATAGCGGGGCCTGGGGGCAGTACTTC	CAISESDSGAWGQYF
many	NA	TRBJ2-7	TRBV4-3	TGCGCCAGCAGCAACAGCGACTACGAGCAGTACTTC	CASSNSDYEQYF
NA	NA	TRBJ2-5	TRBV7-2	TGTGCCAGCAGCTTATTTTGGGGGGAAGAGACCCAGTACTTC	CASSLFWGEETQYF
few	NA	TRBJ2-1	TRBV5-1	TGCGCCAGCAAGGGTGGGCCGGAGTTCCACAATGAGCAGTTCTTC	CASKGGPEFHNEQFF
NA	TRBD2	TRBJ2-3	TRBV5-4	TGTGCCAGCAGCTGGGGAGGGGGGGCGAATCTGCGGGAGGTCACAGATACGCAGTATTTT	CASSWGGGANLREVTDTQYF
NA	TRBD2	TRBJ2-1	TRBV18	TGTGCCAGCTCACCACCAAGGACTAGCGGGAGTACGGATGAGCAGTTCTTC	CASSPPRTSGSTDEQFF
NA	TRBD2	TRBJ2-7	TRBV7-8	TGTGCCAGCAGACTAGGGGGAGTCGGACTAGCGGGAGGGGGGCAGTACTTC	CASRLGGVGLAGGGQYF
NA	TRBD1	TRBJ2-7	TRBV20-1	TGCAGTGCTAGAGATCTGGACAGGGGGAACTACGAGCAGTACTTC	CSARDLDRGNYEQYF
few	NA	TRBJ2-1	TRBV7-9	TGTGCCAGCAGCTTGCTTACCTACAATGAGCAGTTCTTC	CASSLLTYNEQFF
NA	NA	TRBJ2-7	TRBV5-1	TGCGCCAGCAGCTTGGACGGTGGCAGGGGGACTTCCTACGAGCAGTACTTC	CASSLDGGRGTSYEQYF
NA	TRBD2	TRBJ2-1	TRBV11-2	TGTGCCTCCCGACTAGCGGGAGGGTTCAATGAGCAGTTCTTC	CASRLAGGFNEQFF
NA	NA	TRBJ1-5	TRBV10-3	TGTGCCATCAGTCCCGGCAGGGCGAGCAATCAGCCCCAGCATTTT	CAISPGRASNQPQHF
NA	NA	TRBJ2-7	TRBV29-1	TGCAGCGTTGTATCCGACCCACCCATCTACGAGCAGTACTTC	CSVVSDPPIYEQYF
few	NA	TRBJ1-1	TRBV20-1	TGCAGTGCCTACAGGAGGACCACTGAAGCTTTCTTT	CSAYRRTTEAFF
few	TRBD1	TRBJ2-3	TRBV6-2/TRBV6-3	TGTGCCAGCAGCCCCGGGACAGGGGGGAGAGATACGCAGTATTTT	CASSPGTGGRDTQYF
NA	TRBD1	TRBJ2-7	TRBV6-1	TGTGCCAGCAGTGAACCCCCCGGGACAGGGCTCTTC	CASSEPPGTGLF
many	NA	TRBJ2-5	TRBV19	TGTGCCAGTAGTTTCCCACAGGGTGGCAAAGAGACCCAGTACTTC	CASSFPQGGKETQYF
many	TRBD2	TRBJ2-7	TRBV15	TGTGCCACCAGCACCCTAGCGGGGGAGGCCTACGAGCAGTACTTC	CATSTLAGEAYEQYF